The T cell receptor beta chain under discussion was sequenced for a study of early T cells in non-severe SARS-CoV-2 infection. Background on the study: Chains were not paired, and sequencing was done on bulk RNA from unsorted whole blood.

TCRdb fed the 5' RACE reads into MiXCR, producing one record per CDR3 protein. Here the sample spans more than 60,000 distinct CDR3 sequences, roughly 10% being singletons. This clonotype was observed a few times. The germline V gene has CDR1 GTSNPN and CDR2 SVGIG (reference sequence). V was shortened by 1 base and J by 0 bases, with 6 bases between the two germline ends. The length of the CDR3 is 13 residues. This receptor was obtained from an adult who was a healthcare worker with PCR-confirmed SARS-CoV-2 infection or an uninfected control (not recorded which). Input material: whole blood. The rearrangement joins TRBV30 to TRBJ1-1; D remains ambiguous. CDR3 DNA: TGTGCCTGGAGTGAAGGGATGAACACTGAAGCTTTCTTT. As protein: CAWSEGMNTEAFF.